The rows below give T cell receptor beta chains drawn from one sample of a study of T cell repertoires in cytomegalovirus infection. TCRdb reprocessed the reads with MiXCR, giving one entry per CDR3 protein. The sample records 310,000 or so distinct CDR3 sequences, about 25% being singletons. Source material: PBMCs. Receptors were obtained from a human donor in good health (CMV status not recorded). Some clones in this sample may be carry-over from other donors' samples. Each CDR3 is given with its conserved first and last residue. Fields, in order: clone size, J gene, V gene, D gene, CDR3 protein, CDR3 DNA. A D gene is named only where the DNA matches it firmly. Clone size is shown for a subset of rows, as once, few, many or a class of expanded clone.

>few|TRBJ1-5|TRBV2|NA
CASSDQGYLQPQHF
TGTGCCAGCAGTGATCAGGGATACCTTCAGCCCCAGCATTTT
>many|TRBJ2-2|TRBV7-2|TRBD2
CASSGLGVWTGELFF
TGTGCCAGCAGCGGACTAGGAGTATGGACCGGGGAGCTGTTTTTT
>NA|TRBJ2-3|TRBV28|NA
CASSLSGYGTDTQYF
TGTGCCAGCAGTTTATCAGGATATGGCACAGATACGCAGTATTTT
>NA|TRBJ2-7|TRBV19|NA
CASSPRGRTSYEQYF
TGTGCCAGTAGTCCTAGGGGACGGACGTCCTACGAGCAGTACTTC
>NA|TRBJ1-5|TRBV28|NA
CASRIGGPGLNQPQHF
TGTGCCAGCAGGATCGGCGGGCCAGGGCTAAATCAGCCCCAGCATTTT
>NA|TRBJ2-1|TRBV7-8|NA
CASSLVWGSYNEQFF
TGTGCCAGCAGCTTAGTTTGGGGGTCCTACAATGAGCAGTTCTTC
>NA|TRBJ2-5|TRBV7-9|NA
CASSVAGETQYF
TGTGCCAGCAGCGTGGCGGGAGAGACCCAGTACTTC
>NA|TRBJ2-2|TRBV29-1|TRBD2
CSVGGGTSGSENTGELFF
TGCAGCGTGGGTGGAGGGACTAGCGGGAGTGAAAACACCGGGGAGCTGTTTTTT
>NA|TRBJ2-3|TRBV10-1|NA
CASSESPGRGTDTQYF
TGCGCCAGCAGTGAGTCGCCAGGGAGAGGCACAGATACGCAGTATTTT
>NA|TRBJ2-6|TRBV29-1|NA
CSARTDSGANVLTF
TGCAGCGCCAGGACAGACTCTGGGGCCAACGTCCTGACTTTC